The 31 T cell receptor beta chains below come from one sample, sequenced in a study of Ad26.COV2.S vaccination and SARS-CoV-2 variants. The treatment is: 15 to 20 received Ad26.COV2.S at low or high dose, single or two shots; roughly five received placebo; per-sample allocation not given. The samples date from day 63 after the first vaccine or placebo injection. The assay was immunoSEQ multiplex PCR, and TCRdb's table has in-frame clones only and misses some. The repertoire holds 300,000 to 350,000 clones, with approximately 90% as singletons. The specimen was peripheral blood, collected in a trial of Ad26.COV2.S vaccine versus placebo. The receptor set was obtained from a person aged 18 to 59 who received the Ad26.COV2.S COVID-19 vaccine or a placebo.

V and J are TRBV18 and TRBJ1-4, with a tentative D call TRBD1 (6 bases). Trimming shortened V by 3 bases and J by 6 bases, and 26 bases separated the two germline ends. The CDR3 has 19 residues. CDR1 and CDR2 from the germline V gene are KGHSH and LQKENI. Here the CDR3 reads CASSPRSLRDNGPYEKLFF. The CDR3, as DNA: TGTGCCAGCTCACCCCGATCCCTCCGGGACAATGGACCCTATGAAAAACTGTTTTTT.

The chain joins TRBV2 to TRBJ2-1; no clear D gene. The germline V gene has CDR1 SNHLY and CDR2 FYNNEI. Trimming removed 0 bases from V and 4 bases from J, with 7 bases in between. The CDR3 is 14 amino acids. The CDR3 loop is CASSEAVGYNEQFF. CDR3 sequence (DNA): TGTGCCAGCAGTGAAGCGGTGGGGTACAATGAGCAGTTCTTC. The full variable domain, its missing parts supplied by reference TRBV2 and TRBJ2-1, is EPEVTQTPSHQVTQMGQEVILRCVPISNHLYFYWYRQILGQKVEFLVSFYNNEISEKSEIFDDQFSVERPDGSNFTLKIRSTKLEDSAMYFCASSEAVGYNEQFFGPGTRLTVL.

The sample holds one count of this clone. This chain connects TRBV2 to TRBJ1-1; perhaps TRBD1 as D (5 bases). Germline loops: CDR1 SNHLY, CDR2 FYNNEI. Trimming took 8 bases from V and 1 from J, leaving 11 bases between them. The CDR3 is made up of 13 amino acids. Here the CDR3 DNA reads TGTGCCAGCCTATGGGGCTGGAACACTGAAGCTTTCTTT. Encoded protein: CASLWGWNTEAFF.

The chain recombines TRBV4-1 with TRBJ2-2; D may be TRBD1 (5 bases). V lost 0 bases, J lost 6 bases, and 11 bases lay in between. Germline lookup yields CDR1 MGHRA and CDR2 YSYEKL. The CDR3 is 15 residues long. In DNA form, the CDR3 reads TGCGCCAGCAGCCAAGAATGGGGCTTTCCCGGGGAGCTGTTTTTT. Its translation: CASSQEWGFPGELFF.

The chain uses TRBV7-8 and TRBJ2-3; TRBD1 agrees at 7 bases. The V gene end was trimmed by 1 base and the J gene end by 2 bases; junction bases not matched to a gene: 6. The CDR3 runs to 16 residues. In germline, CDR1 is SGHVS, CDR2 FQNEAQ. The CDR3 sequence: CASSLELGQSTDTQYF. The CDR3 DNA reads TGTGCCAGCAGCTTAGAGTTGGGACAGTCCACAGATACGCAGTATTTT.

A note on this clone: The junction shows a germline mismatch at one end, possibly a read error. This chain joins TRBV7-3 and TRBJ2-2; no clear D gene. From germline, CDR1 is SGHTA and CDR2 FQGTGA. This CDR3 has 13 amino acids. CDR3 sequence: CATSEVNTGELFF. In nucleotides, the CDR3 is TGTGCCACCAGCGAGGTGAACACCGGGGAGCTGTTTTTT.

V usage is TRBV7-3 and J usage is TRBJ2-1, with 10 bases aligning to TRBD1. Germline V CDR1 and CDR2: SGHTA, FQGTGA. The CDR3 runs to 15 residues. V lost 2 bases, J lost 8 bases, and 6 bases stayed unmatched. The CDR3 loop is CASSLRGQGSHEQFF. The CDR3 DNA reads as TGTGCCAGCAGCTTACGGGGACAGGGGAGTCATGAGCAGTTCTTC.

This clone has a handful of counts. The V call is TRBV6-1, the J call TRBJ2-7; 10 bases align to TRBD2. Germline V gene data show CDR1 as MNHNS and CDR2 as SASEGT. Trimming cost V 3 bases and J 7 bases; bases outside gene matches: 9. CDR3 length equals 15 residues. CDR3 sequence reads: CASSEVTSGMGEQYF. In DNA form, the CDR3 reads TGTGCCAGCAGTGAGGTAACTAGCGGGATGGGGGAGCAGTACTTC.

This sequence joins TRBV28 and TRBJ2-7; D is undetermined. With 3 bases removed from V and 0 bases from J, the gap between germline ends came to 9 bases. The CDR3 extends over 14 amino acids. Germline lookup yields CDR1 MDHEN and CDR2 SYDVKM. The CDR3 reads CASSFRRSSYEQYF. CDR3 in DNA: TGTGCCAGCAGTTTTAGGCGGAGCTCCTACGAGCAGTACTTC.

The chain carries TRBV3-1 (or the pseudogene TRBV3-2) and TRBJ1-2; TRBD1 aligns across 7 bases. The germline V gene has CDR1 LGHDT and CDR2 YNNKEL (reference sequence). The CDR3 runs to 14 residues. With V trimmed by 0 bases and J by 6 bases, 4 bases remained unmatched. The CDR3 region is CASSQDQGGHGYTF. The CDR3 nucleotides read TGTGCCAGCAGCCAAGATCAAGGGGGCCATGGCTACACCTTC.

The V gene is TRBV28, the J gene TRBJ2-7; 10 nucleotides line up with TRBD1. The CDR3 is 16 amino acids. The junction had 10 bases not matched to a gene; V was cut back by 7 bases and J by 1 base. Germline lookup yields CDR1 MDHEN and CDR2 SYDVKM. As DNA, the CDR3 is TGTGCCAGCACCCCCCTGCAGGGACAGGGGTCCTACGAGCAGTACTTC. It encodes CASTPLQGQGSYEQYF.

The chain has TRBV27 and TRBJ2-5; TRBD2 agrees at 13 bases. Germline V gene sequence: CDR1 MNHEY, CDR2 SMNVEV (reference sequence). The V and J ends lost 4 bases and 1 base, in that order; junction bases with no gene match: 3. The CDR3 extends over 16 amino acids. The CDR3 protein is CASSSGLAGLQETQYF. CDR3 in DNA: TGTGCCAGCAGTTCGGGACTAGCGGGGCTCCAAGAGACCCAGTACTTC.

This clone was counted between two and nine times. The rearrangement joins TRBV7-3 to TRBJ1-6; D remains ambiguous. Germline V gene sequence: CDR1 SGHTA, CDR2 FQGTGA. The germline V and J ends were trimmed by 2 bases and 10 bases, with 15 bases remaining between them. The CDR3 runs to 15 residues. This CDR3 is CASSLSIGPRSPLHF. DNA for the CDR3: TGTGCCAGCAGCTTATCCATCGGTCCTCGATCACCCCTCCACTTT.

This chain links TRBV6-5 with TRBJ2-2; D not resolved. Trimming cost V 5 bases and J 7 bases, with 2 bases left between them. Germline V gene data show CDR1 as MNHEY and CDR2 as SVGAGI. The CDR3 consists of 10 residues. The CDR3 sequence: CASSNGELFF. CDR3 coding DNA: TGTGCCAGCAGTAACGGGGAGCTGTTTTTT.

This chain links TRBV27 with TRBJ2-7; D might be TRBD1 or TRBD2, each matching 5 bases. V dropped 8 bases and J dropped 1 base, with 12 bases sitting between them. Looked up from germline, CDR1 is MNHEY and CDR2 is SMNVEV (reference sequence). CDR3 size: 13 residues. The CDR3 loop reads CASLSGGSYEQYF. CDR3 sequence (DNA): TGTGCCAGCCTGTCTGGGGGATCCTACGAGCAGTACTTC.

The V call is TRBV11-2, the J call TRBJ2-5; possibly TRBD1 or TRBD2 for D (6 bases each). The germline gives CDR1 SGHAT, CDR2 FQNNGV. V shed 2 bases and J shed 4 bases, with 17 bases lying between them. The CDR3 length is 16 residues. The CDR3 DNA is TGTGCCAGCAGCTTACAAATTCAGGGGCGGGGAGAGACCCAGTACTTC. Protein sequence: CASSLQIQGRGETQYF.

The chain carries TRBV7-8 and TRBJ2-7; D not resolved. CDR1 SGHVS and CDR2 FQNEAQ come from the germline V gene. The CDR3 runs to 14 residues. The germline V and J ends were trimmed by 5 bases and 2 bases, with 13 bases remaining between them. Written as DNA, the CDR3 is TGTGCCAGCAGCCAGAGTTGGTTAACCTACGAGCAGTACTTC. Its translation is CASSQSWLTYEQYF.

The V gene is TRBV30, the J gene TRBJ1-1, with unresolved D. Germline CDR1 is GTSNPN and CDR2 is SVGIG (reference sequence). V shed 6 bases and J shed 3 bases, with 11 bases lying between them. This CDR3 is built from 12 residues. The CDR3 region has the DNA TGTGCCTGCGGGGAGGGCTACACTGAAGCTTTCTTT. Encoded protein: CACGEGYTEAFF.

The count of this clone is one. The rearrangement joins TRBV28 to TRBJ2-7; D uncertain. Trimming removed 8 bases at V and 3 bases at J, with 26 bases between. The CDR3 loop spans 17 amino acids. Per the germline V gene, CDR1 is MDHEN and CDR2 is SYDVKM. CDR3 region: CASGPVVSLEFNYEQYF. The CDR3 bases are TGTGCCAGCGGGCCGGTGGTTAGCCTCGAGTTCAACTACGAGCAGTACTTC.

The chain uses TRBV27 and TRBJ2-1; D remains ambiguous. The CDR3 contains 15 residues. Germline V CDR1 and CDR2: MNHEY, SMNVEV (reference sequence). V was trimmed by 3 bases and J by 5 bases, leaving 14 bases between them. The CDR3 DNA reads as TGTGCCAGCAGTTTCCAGAGCCCCCCAAACAATGAGCAGTTCTTC. The encoded protein is CASSFQSPPNNEQFF.

The chain links TRBV5-1 to TRBJ1-3; weak D call: TRBD1 (6 bases). CDR3 length equals 14 residues. Per the germline V gene, CDR1 is SGHRS and CDR2 is YFSETQ. The ends were cut back, 4 bases at V and 4 bases at J, with 12 bases in the middle. The CDR3 loop is CASSTGTRGNTIYF. The CDR3 region has the DNA TGCGCCAGCAGCACCGGGACAAGAGGAAACACCATATATTTT.

This sequence joins TRBV11-2 and TRBJ1-3, with D perhaps TRBD1 (5 bases). Germline V gene lookup returns CDR1 SGHAT and CDR2 FQNNGV. V was shortened by 4 bases and J by 4 bases, with 14 bases between the two germline ends. This CDR3 is built from 15 residues. CDR3 DNA sequence: TGTGCCAGCAGCTACTCGGACACGGGAGGAAACACCATATATTTT. Translation: CASSYSDTGGNTIYF. The whole variable domain, remainder taken from reference TRBV11-2 and TRBJ1-3, is EAGVAQSPRYKIIEKRQSVAFWCNPISGHATLYWYQQILGQGPKLLIQFQNNGVVDDSQLPKDRFSAERLKGVDSTLKIQPAKLEDSAVYLCASSYSDTGGNTIYFGEGSWLTVV.

The gene calls are TRBV3-1 (or the pseudogene TRBV3-2) and TRBJ2-7, with D perhaps TRBD2 (6 bases). The CDR3 contains 14 residues. V shed 3 bases and J shed 5 bases, with 14 bases lying between them. Germline V gene sequence: CDR1 LGHDT, CDR2 YNNKEL (reference sequence). CDR3 in amino acids: CASSHGLPRDEQYF. CDR3 nucleotide sequence: TGTGCCAGCAGCCATGGACTACCTCGGGACGAGCAGTACTTC.

The rearrangement joins TRBV6-5 to TRBJ2-2; the D is unclear. CDR1 MNHEY and CDR2 SVGAGI come from the germline V gene. With 7 bases removed from V and 0 bases from J, the gap between germline ends came to 12 bases. This CDR3 is built from 15 residues. In DNA, the CDR3 is TGTGCCAGCACACTTCTACTATCGAACACCGGGGAGCTGTTTTTT. Its protein product is CASTLLLSNTGELFF.

Comments on this clone: At one of its ends the junction is not consistent with the germline gene, which may arise from a read error. V usage is TRBV6-5 and J usage is TRBJ2-1, with D hard to call. The length of the CDR3 is 13 residues. In germline, CDR1 is MNHEY, CDR2 SVGAGI. CDR3 sequence reads: CASSYSSNNEQFF. In DNA, the CDR3 is TGTGCCAGCAGTTACTCCTCCAACAATGAGCAGTTCTTC.

The V gene is TRBV4-2, the J gene TRBJ2-3; perhaps TRBD1 as D (5 bases). The CDR3 consists of 17 residues. Germline CDR1 and CDR2: LGHNA and YNFKEQ. V was clipped by 4 bases and J by 0 bases, with 17 bases between them. The CDR3 region is CASSPPGATPSTDTQYF. DNA of the CDR3: TGTGCCAGCAGCCCTCCTGGGGCTACCCCTAGCACAGATACGCAGTATTTT.

This chain uses TRBV7-9 with TRBJ2-5; TRBD1 or TRBD2 may be the D gene (5 bases each). V lost 4 bases, J lost 4 bases, and 16 bases lay in between. This CDR3 has 15 residues. CDR1 SEHNR and CDR2 FQNEAQ come from the germline V gene (reference sequence). CDR3 coding DNA: TGTGCCAGCAGCTCAACCGGGGCCCCGGGAGAGACCCAGTACTTC. Its protein is CASSSTGAPGETQYF.

V gene TRBV2 combines with J gene TRBJ1-2; maybe TRBD1 (5 bases). The length of the CDR3 is 13 residues. The germline V and J ends were trimmed by 1 base and 7 bases, with 10 bases remaining between them. Germline assignment: CDR1 SNHLY and CDR2 FYNNEI. The CDR3 loop is CASSEGRDSGYTF. The CDR3 nucleotides read TGTGCCAGCAGTGAAGGCAGGGACTCTGGCTACACCTTC.

The chain joins TRBV10-3 to TRBJ1-2, with D hard to call. In germline, CDR1 is ENHRY, CDR2 SYGVKD. Trimming removed 2 bases from V and 0 bases from J, with 4 bases in between. The CDR3 is made up of 13 amino acids. The DNA for the CDR3 is TGTGCCATCAGTGAGGACCCTAACTATGGCTACACCTTC. Protein sequence: CAISEDPNYGYTF.

The CDR3 here is CASSPSGLAGLNEQYF. CDR3 nucleotides: TGTGCCAGCAGCCCCTCGGGGCTAGCGGGGCTGAACGAGCAGTACTTC. The chain recombines TRBV5-4 with TRBJ2-7; 9 bases match TRBD2. Germline V lookup: CDR1 SGHNT, CDR2 YYREEE (reference sequence). V shed 4 bases, J shed 5 bases, and the junction held 13 bases outside the gene matches. This CDR3 region has 16 residues.

This chain links TRBV15 with TRBJ2-1, with TRBD2 matching over 10 bases. Looked up from germline, CDR1 is LNHNV and CDR2 is YYDKDF (reference sequence). Unmatched junction bases numbered 11, after V lost 3 bases and J lost 9 bases. This CDR3 has 16 amino acids. CDR3 in amino acids: CATSSLGASGGGEQFF. The CDR3 DNA is TGTGCCACCAGCAGCCTGGGGGCTAGCGGGGGCGGTGAGCAGTTCTTC.